A selection of T cell receptor beta chains follows, all from one sample in a study of T-cell memory formation after mild COVID-19. A single record per CDR3 protein comes from TCRdb applying MiXCR to the 5' RACE reads. The table records 190,000 or so distinct CDR3 sequences, around 30% of them present only once. Sample: PBMCs or a T cell subset sorted from them (not recorded which). These receptors were taken from an adult woman who had mild COVID-19 (a few samples of this study predate the infection). Cell type and time point are not known. The CDR3 runs from the conserved cysteine through the conserved F or W. Fields, in order: D gene, J gene, clone size, V gene, CDR3 protein, CDR3 DNA. The D gene is left open where the match is weak. A clone size is listed for some rows: how often the clone was seen (once, few, many), or a class if it is expanded.

d_gene: -
j_gene: TRBJ1-1
abundance: few
v_gene: TRBV29-1
CDR3aa: CSVGKFMNTEAFF
CDR3nt: TGCAGCGTTGGAAAGTTTATGAACACTGAAGCTTTCTTT

d_gene: -
j_gene: TRBJ2-7
abundance: -
v_gene: TRBV20-1
CDR3aa: CSARRTYYEQYF
CDR3nt: TGCAGTGCCAGAAGGACCTACTACGAGCAGTACTTC

d_gene: TRBD2
j_gene: TRBJ2-3
abundance: -
v_gene: TRBV12-3/TRBV12-4
CDR3aa: CASRTTSGALTDTQYF
CDR3nt: TGTGCCAGCAGGACAACTAGCGGGGCCCTCACAGATACGCAGTATTTT

d_gene: TRBD2
j_gene: TRBJ2-7
abundance: -
v_gene: TRBV7-8
CDR3aa: CASSWIWTSGLFSSYEQYF
CDR3nt: TGTGCCAGCAGCTGGATCTGGACTAGCGGGTTATTCTCCTCCTACGAGCAGTACTTC

d_gene: TRBD2
j_gene: TRBJ2-1
abundance: -
v_gene: TRBV4-2
CDR3aa: CASSQRIGLATYNEQFF
CDR3nt: TGTGCCAGCAGCCAACGCATCGGACTAGCAACCTACAATGAGCAGTTCTTC

d_gene: TRBD2
j_gene: TRBJ2-7
abundance: few
v_gene: TRBV7-8
CDR3aa: CASSPGTSGGASYEQYF
CDR3nt: TGTGCCAGCAGCCCTGGGACTAGCGGGGGGGCTTCCTACGAGCAGTACTTC

d_gene: TRBD1
j_gene: TRBJ2-7
abundance: many
v_gene: TRBV4-2
CDR3aa: CASSQANLGGLGEQYF
CDR3nt: TGTGCCAGCAGCCAGGCCAACCTAGGGGGCTTGGGCGAGCAGTACTTC

d_gene: TRBD1
j_gene: TRBJ1-1
abundance: -
v_gene: TRBV27
CDR3aa: CASSSYRGVTEAFF
CDR3nt: TGTGCCAGCAGTTCCTACAGGGGGGTCACTGAAGCTTTCTTT

d_gene: -
j_gene: TRBJ1-6
abundance: -
v_gene: TRBV7-9
CDR3aa: CASSLGGSSYNSPLHF
CDR3nt: TGTGCCAGCAGCTTAGGCGGGAGCTCCTATAATTCACCCCTCCACTTT

d_gene: TRBD2
j_gene: TRBJ2-7
abundance: few
v_gene: TRBV29-1
CDR3aa: CSVGSGRPPYEQYF
CDR3nt: TGCAGCGTTGGGTCCGGGAGGCCTCCCTACGAGCAGTACTTC

d_gene: -
j_gene: TRBJ2-7
abundance: -
v_gene: TRBV7-8
CDR3aa: CASSLFEVQYEQYF
CDR3nt: TGTGCCAGCAGCTTATTCGAAGTGCAATACGAGCAGTACTTC

d_gene: -
j_gene: TRBJ1-1
abundance: -
v_gene: TRBV12-3/TRBV12-4
CDR3aa: CASRGQLAGNTEAFF
CDR3nt: TGTGCCAGCAGAGGACAGCTGGCGGGAAACACTGAAGCTTTCTTT

d_gene: -
j_gene: TRBJ2-1
abundance: -
v_gene: TRBV6-2/TRBV6-3
CDR3aa: CASSYKRSSSYNEQFF
CDR3nt: TGTGCCAGCAGTTACAAGCGTAGTAGCTCCTACAATGAGCAGTTCTTC

d_gene: TRBD1
j_gene: TRBJ2-3
abundance: -
v_gene: TRBV7-2
CDR3aa: CASSLVQGALTDTQYF
CDR3nt: TGTGCCAGCAGCTTAGTACAGGGGGCACTCACAGATACGCAGTATTTT

d_gene: -
j_gene: TRBJ2-7
abundance: few
v_gene: TRBV20-1
CDR3aa: CSARVAGMAEQYF
CDR3nt: TGCAGTGCTAGAGTGGCAGGGATGGCCGAGCAGTACTTC

d_gene: TRBD1
j_gene: TRBJ2-5
abundance: -
v_gene: TRBV5-1
CDR3aa: CASSQPGQSPAGTQYF
CDR3nt: TGCGCCAGCAGCCAACCGGGACAGTCCCCCGCGGGGACCCAGTACTTC

d_gene: -
j_gene: TRBJ2-3
abundance: once
v_gene: TRBV7-2
CDR3aa: CASSFIVRVDGTDTQYF
CDR3nt: TGTGCCAGCAGCTTTATTGTGCGGGTAGATGGCACAGATACGCAGTATTTT

d_gene: -
j_gene: TRBJ2-3
abundance: few
v_gene: TRBV2
CDR3aa: CASTRSRPDTQYF
CDR3nt: TGTGCCAGCACCAGGTCCCGTCCAGATACGCAGTATTTT

d_gene: TRBD2
j_gene: TRBJ2-3
abundance: -
v_gene: TRBV7-7
CDR3aa: CASSLTAGGTDTQYF
CDR3nt: TGTGCCAGCAGCTTGACGGCGGGGGGGACAGATACGCAGTATTTT

d_gene: -
j_gene: TRBJ2-7
abundance: few
v_gene: TRBV24-1
CDR3aa: CATRDDTDGQQYF
CDR3nt: TGTGCCACCAGAGACGACACCGACGGACAGCAGTACTTC

d_gene: -
j_gene: TRBJ2-3
abundance: -
v_gene: TRBV29-1
CDR3aa: CSVRGAEGTDTQYF
CDR3nt: TGCAGCGTTAGGGGGGCAGAGGGCACAGATACGCAGTATTTT

d_gene: TRBD2
j_gene: TRBJ2-7
abundance: few
v_gene: TRBV7-7
CDR3aa: CASSTREGGEQYF
CDR3nt: TGTGCCAGCAGCACCCGGGAGGGTGGCGAGCAGTACTTC

d_gene: TRBD2
j_gene: TRBJ2-3
abundance: -
v_gene: TRBV20-1
CDR3aa: CSASPSGSGADTQYF
CDR3nt: TGCAGTGCTAGCCCAAGCGGGAGTGGGGCAGATACGCAGTATTTT

d_gene: -
j_gene: TRBJ1-5
abundance: -
v_gene: TRBV5-5
CDR3aa: CASSSGVSNQPQHF
CDR3nt: TGTGCCAGCAGCTCAGGTGTTAGCAATCAGCCCCAGCATTTT

d_gene: TRBD2
j_gene: TRBJ2-1
abundance: -
v_gene: TRBV6-5
CDR3aa: CASTQLTAGGPVEQFF
CDR3nt: TGTGCCAGCACCCAATTAACAGCGGGAGGGCCGGTTGAGCAGTTCTTC

d_gene: TRBD2
j_gene: TRBJ2-5
abundance: -
v_gene: TRBV20-1
CDR3aa: CSARPLAGVGETQYF
CDR3nt: TGCAGTGCTAGACCACTAGCGGGAGTCGGAGAGACCCAGTACTTC

d_gene: -
j_gene: TRBJ2-1
abundance: few
v_gene: TRBV4-1
CDR3aa: CASSQDSLRGYNEQFF
CDR3nt: TGCGCCAGCAGCCAAGATTCCTTGAGGGGCTACAATGAGCAGTTCTTC

d_gene: -
j_gene: TRBJ2-2
abundance: -
v_gene: TRBV4-2
CDR3aa: CASSQASRDTGELFF
CDR3nt: TGTGCCAGCAGCCAAGCGAGCAGGGACACCGGGGAGCTGTTTTTT

d_gene: TRBD2
j_gene: TRBJ2-1
abundance: -
v_gene: TRBV5-1
CDR3aa: CASSLGSSGASYNEQFF
CDR3nt: TGCGCCAGCAGCTTGGGTTCTAGCGGGGCTAGCTACAATGAGCAGTTCTTC

d_gene: -
j_gene: TRBJ2-3
abundance: -
v_gene: TRBV4-3
CDR3aa: CASSQAKSQSAPTDTQYF
CDR3nt: TGCGCCAGCAGCCAAGCAAAATCCCAGAGTGCCCCCACAGATACGCAGTATTTT

d_gene: TRBD1
j_gene: TRBJ1-5
abundance: -
v_gene: TRBV12-3/TRBV12-4
CDR3aa: CASSLRGGGGNQPQHF
CDR3nt: TGTGCCAGCAGTTTACGAGGGGGCGGGGGCAATCAGCCCCAGCATTTT

d_gene: -
j_gene: TRBJ1-1
abundance: once
v_gene: TRBV6-2/TRBV6-3
CDR3aa: CASRSPILGRNTEAFF
CDR3nt: TGTGCCAGCAGGTCCCCCATTTTGGGCCGGAACACTGAAGCTTTCTTT

d_gene: TRBD2
j_gene: TRBJ2-2
abundance: -
v_gene: TRBV11-2
CDR3aa: CASSPSGGAIGELFF
CDR3nt: TGTGCCAGCAGCCCCAGCGGGGGGGCAATCGGGGAGCTGTTTTTT

d_gene: TRBD2
j_gene: TRBJ2-7
abundance: many
v_gene: TRBV6-6
CDR3aa: CASSYASGGQQYF
CDR3nt: TGTGCCAGCAGTTACGCTAGCGGGGGTCAGCAGTACTTC

d_gene: -
j_gene: TRBJ2-5
abundance: -
v_gene: TRBV20-1
CDR3aa: CSARTETRGETQYF
CDR3nt: TGCAGTGCTCGGACTGAAACTCGGGGGGAGACCCAGTACTTC

d_gene: -
j_gene: TRBJ1-1
abundance: -
v_gene: TRBV29-1
CDR3aa: CSVDKGRTEAFF
CDR3nt: TGCAGCGTTGATAAGGGGCGGACTGAAGCTTTCTTT

d_gene: -
j_gene: TRBJ2-4
abundance: -
v_gene: TRBV25-1
CDR3aa: CASRSGGIQYF
CDR3nt: TGTGCCAGCAGATCTGGGGGCATTCAGTACTTC

d_gene: -
j_gene: TRBJ1-5
abundance: -
v_gene: TRBV24-1
CDR3aa: CATSESPGHNQPQHF
CDR3nt: TGTGCCACCAGTGAGTCCCCCGGGCACAATCAGCCCCAGCATTTT

d_gene: TRBD2
j_gene: TRBJ2-1
abundance: -
v_gene: TRBV20-1
CDR3aa: CSARLAPNEQFF
CDR3nt: TGCAGTGCCAGACTAGCTCCCAATGAGCAGTTCTTC

d_gene: TRBD2
j_gene: TRBJ2-7
abundance: -
v_gene: TRBV7-8
CDR3aa: CASSSVAGLGYEQYF
CDR3nt: TGTGCCAGCAGCTCGGTAGCGGGTTTGGGCTACGAGCAGTACTTC

d_gene: -
j_gene: TRBJ2-7
abundance: -
v_gene: TRBV5-8
CDR3aa: CASSYEGSYEQYF
CDR3nt: TGTGCCAGCAGCTACGAGGGATCCTACGAGCAGTACTTC

d_gene: -
j_gene: TRBJ1-2
abundance: -
v_gene: TRBV5-1
CDR3aa: CASSLMTESLTLTF
CDR3nt: TGCGCCAGCAGCTTGATGACGGAGTCCCTGACTTTGACCTTC

d_gene: TRBD2
j_gene: TRBJ2-1
abundance: -
v_gene: TRBV5-1
CDR3aa: CASSLGRTSGPYNEQFF
CDR3nt: TGCGCCAGCAGCTTGGGAAGGACTAGCGGACCCTACAATGAGCAGTTCTTC

d_gene: -
j_gene: TRBJ2-3
abundance: few
v_gene: TRBV2
CDR3aa: CASCRQVFGTDTQYF
CDR3nt: TGTGCCAGCTGCCGACAGGTGTTTGGCACAGATACGCAGTATTTT

d_gene: -
j_gene: TRBJ1-1
abundance: -
v_gene: TRBV29-1
CDR3aa: CSVDSREAFF
CDR3nt: TGCAGCGTTGATAGCAGGGAAGCTTTCTTT

d_gene: TRBD2
j_gene: TRBJ2-7
abundance: -
v_gene: TRBV7-8
CDR3aa: CASSSRLASYEQYF
CDR3nt: TGTGCCAGCAGCTCCCGACTAGCCTCCTACGAGCAGTACTTC

d_gene: TRBD2
j_gene: TRBJ2-7
abundance: -
v_gene: TRBV6-1
CDR3aa: CASSEFASGFTGTYEQYF
CDR3nt: TGTGCCAGCAGTGAATTCGCTAGCGGGTTTACGGGGACCTACGAGCAGTACTTC

d_gene: -
j_gene: TRBJ1-1
abundance: many
v_gene: TRBV5-1
CDR3aa: CASSLWETHLLNTEAFF
CDR3nt: TGCGCCAGCAGCTTGTGGGAGACACACCTCTTGAACACTGAAGCTTTCTTT

d_gene: TRBD2
j_gene: TRBJ2-1
abundance: -
v_gene: TRBV4-3
CDR3aa: CASSQDLSAGVGNEQFF
CDR3nt: TGCGCCAGCAGCCAAGATCTTTCCGCGGGAGTGGGCAATGAGCAGTTCTTC

d_gene: TRBD2
j_gene: TRBJ2-1
abundance: -
v_gene: TRBV7-6
CDR3aa: CASSLESLGLASEQFF
CDR3nt: TGTGCCAGCAGCTTAGAGTCCCTCGGACTAGCGTCTGAGCAGTTCTTC

d_gene: TRBD2
j_gene: TRBJ2-2
abundance: few
v_gene: TRBV30
CDR3aa: CAWSPGGGTNTGELFF
CDR3nt: TGTGCCTGGAGCCCCGGGGGGGGTACGAACACCGGGGAGCTGTTTTTT

d_gene: TRBD2
j_gene: TRBJ2-1
abundance: -
v_gene: TRBV29-1
CDR3aa: CSARLAGENEQFF
CDR3nt: TGCAGCGCCCGACTAGCGGGAGAGAATGAGCAGTTCTTC

d_gene: TRBD1
j_gene: TRBJ2-7
abundance: few
v_gene: TRBV27
CDR3aa: CASSLSTGAASYEQYF
CDR3nt: TGTGCCAGCAGTTTATCTACAGGGGCGGCCTCCTACGAGCAGTACTTC